This T cell receptor beta chain was observed in a study of shared clonotypes between healthy human individuals (dated by TCRdb to between 2020 and 2021). Context from the whole study: The cohort comprised two women and a few men aged 18 to 49 years. For each donor, CD4 naive and CD4 memory were each given three plates, CD8 naive was given two plates, and CD8 memory was given one plate. Blood TCR repertoires of a handful of healthy adults were deeply sequenced to estimate repertoire size and the extent of clonotype sharing between individuals. Libraries were prepared and TCR repertoires were sequenced by different laboratories using diverse techniques, in order to increase sequencing depth and limit assay-specific biases. Between about 0.9 and 9 billion PBMCs per donor were obtained by leukapheresis.

The CDR3 spans 13 residues, from the cysteine through the phenylalanine. Of the read, only the CDR3 DNA is kept; its 39 bases are in frame from base 1. V loses 6 bases, J loses 12 bases, and the germline ends lie 18 bases apart. CDR1 and CDR2 are drawn from the germline V gene: MNHEY, SVGAGI. TCR CDR3 regions were amplified from genomic DNA by multiplex PCR using the deep immunoSEQ assay. For each cell subset, the extracted genomic DNA was distributed evenly across all wells of several immunoSEQ 96-well plates, and each plate served as one replicate. For sorted subsets, each replicate PCR was loaded with approximately 200 ng genomic DNA, equivalent to 25,000 to 35,000 T cell genomes. The purified libraries were quantified using a Qubit 3.0 fluorometer, sized with a Bioanalyzer 2100, and then quantified again using the KAPA Library Quantification kit. A separate single-read 150-cycle Illumina NextSeq 550 flow cell was used to sequence each immunoSEQ 96-well plate. From the authors' description of their analysis: Because the immunoSEQ output included only junctional sequences and no quality scores, the filtering could not be the same as the filtering used for full-length reads. To assign V/J genes and CDR3, sequences were annotated using PyIR, a Python wrapper for IgBLAST v1.9, with IMGT germline references. Reads were filtered out if the reads had weak V/J assignments (E-value above 1e-6), no CDR3, stop codons, out-of-frame junctions, or ambiguous translated residues. V3J clonotypes were defined as sequences sharing an identical inferred V gene, J gene, and CDR3 amino acid sequence. The percentage overlap between two repertoires was calculated by dividing the number of shared unique clonotypes by the size of the smaller repertoire. Richness of each repertoire was evaluated using RTK rarefaction, the Chao1 estimator, and Recon v2.1 estimates of unobserved clonotypes. Generation probabilities were computed with OLGA for all TCRbeta clonotypes obtained by the gDNA method from four donors. Imported from immuneACCESS, the table was reduced by TCRdb to in-frame sequences with V and J called. These copies leave out some clones; in studies compared against another copy, an unresolved V gene accounts for under half, and the cause of the remainder is not known. That table supplies the V and J calls and clone size; D and trimming were determined from the DNA. Counted in this sample were more than 2,000,000 clones; approximately 95% of them appeared once. The ten biggest clones cover under 0.45% of the sample.

Donors were healthy HIV-negative adults with no recently reported acute infections or vaccinations. All donors were Caucasian adults living in Nashville, Tennessee, USA. Magnetic negative selection was used to enrich CD4+ T cells, after which naive cells were positively selected on CD45RA and the negative fraction became the memory subset. Blood was collected by leukapheresis, and PBMCs were isolated by Ficoll-Histopaque density gradient centrifugation and then cryopreserved in liquid nitrogen vapor phase. Purity and quantity of every magnetically sorted T cell population were checked by analytical flow cytometry. Genomic DNA was isolated from every sorted fraction and measured by UV absorbance on a Nanodrop 2000c. The research as a whole found: Clonotypes shared by all four sorted-subset donors showed higher generation probabilities than non-shared clonotypes. The small number of donors limited the genetic and exposure-history diversity represented. Larger estimated clonotype richness was generally found for naive subsets than for memory subsets. Sampling was limited to blood, and TCR repertoires in tissue likely differ from TCR repertoires in blood. Pairwise subsampling indicated that sequencing depth was expected to affect the degree of clonotype sharing among donors. Even with the large sequencing depth, rarefaction of the sorted-subset datasets indicated that sequencing was incomplete. Across four donors, around 5.4% of naive CD4, roughly 3.5% of naive CD8, 2.3% of memory CD4, and 0.3% to 0.45% of memory CD8 clonotypes were shared.

This clone has only one observation. Its specific antigen is unknown. The sample holds no much larger clone one base away, and base qualities are not on file. The chain joins TRBV6-5 to TRBJ2-1, and possibly TRBD2, on 6 matching bases. This TCR derives from a man aged 18 to 35 in good health. Some clones in this sample may be carry-over from other donors' samples. Material for sequencing was naive CD4+ T cells from PBMCs. This specimen's cell subset or site label, interpreted: CD45RA+ positively selected. The CDR3 in this case is CASRRDSGSRQFF. The DNA reads TGTGCCAGCAGGCGGGACTCCGGGTCACGGCAGTTCTTC.